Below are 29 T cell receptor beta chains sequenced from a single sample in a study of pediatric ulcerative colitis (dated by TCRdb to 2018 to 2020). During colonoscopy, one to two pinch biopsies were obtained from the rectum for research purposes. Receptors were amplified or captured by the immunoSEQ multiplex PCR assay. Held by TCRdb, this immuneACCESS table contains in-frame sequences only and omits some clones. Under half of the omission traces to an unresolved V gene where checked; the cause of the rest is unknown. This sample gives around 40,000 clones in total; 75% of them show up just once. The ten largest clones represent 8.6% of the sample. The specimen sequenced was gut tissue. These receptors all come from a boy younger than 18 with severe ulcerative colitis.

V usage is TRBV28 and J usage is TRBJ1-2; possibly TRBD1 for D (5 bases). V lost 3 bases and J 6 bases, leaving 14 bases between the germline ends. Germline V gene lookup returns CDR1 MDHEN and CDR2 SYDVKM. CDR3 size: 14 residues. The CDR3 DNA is TGTGCCAGCAGTTTTGTGAAGGGGAGACATGGCTACACCTTC. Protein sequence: CASSFVKGRHGYTF.

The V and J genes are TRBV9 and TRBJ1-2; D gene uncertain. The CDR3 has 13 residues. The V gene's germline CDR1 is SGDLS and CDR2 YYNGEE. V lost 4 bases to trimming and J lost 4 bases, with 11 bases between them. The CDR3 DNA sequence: TGTGCCAGCAGCAAGGGTTCCTCCTATGGCTACACCTTC. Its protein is CASSKGSSYGYTF. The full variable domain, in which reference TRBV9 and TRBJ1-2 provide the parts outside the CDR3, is DSGVTQTPKHLITATGQRVTLRCSPRSGDLSVYWYQQSLDQGLQFLIQYYNGEERAKGNILERFSAQQFPDLHSELNLSSLELGDSALYFCASSKGSSYGYTFGSGTRLTVV.

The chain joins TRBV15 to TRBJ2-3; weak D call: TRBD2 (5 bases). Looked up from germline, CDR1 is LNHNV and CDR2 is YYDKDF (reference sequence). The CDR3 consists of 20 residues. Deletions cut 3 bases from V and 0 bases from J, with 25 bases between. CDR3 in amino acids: CATSRTPGPSSLASTDTQYF. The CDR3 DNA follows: TGTGCCACCAGCAGGACCCCGGGCCCTAGCTCCCTTGCTAGCACAGATACGCAGTATTTT.

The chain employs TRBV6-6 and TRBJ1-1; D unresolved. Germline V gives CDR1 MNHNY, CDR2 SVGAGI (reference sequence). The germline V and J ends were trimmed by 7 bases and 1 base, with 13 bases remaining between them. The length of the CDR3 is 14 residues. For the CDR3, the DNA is TGTGCCAGCACCGTGACCCGGGGGAACACTGAAGCTTTCTTT. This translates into CASTVTRGNTEAFF.

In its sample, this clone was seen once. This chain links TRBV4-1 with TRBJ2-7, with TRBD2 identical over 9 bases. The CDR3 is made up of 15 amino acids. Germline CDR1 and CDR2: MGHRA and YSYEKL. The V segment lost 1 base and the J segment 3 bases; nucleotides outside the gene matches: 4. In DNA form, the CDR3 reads TGCGCCAGCAGCCAAGGTGCTAGCGGGGACTACGAGCAGTACTTC. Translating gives CASSQGASGDYEQYF.

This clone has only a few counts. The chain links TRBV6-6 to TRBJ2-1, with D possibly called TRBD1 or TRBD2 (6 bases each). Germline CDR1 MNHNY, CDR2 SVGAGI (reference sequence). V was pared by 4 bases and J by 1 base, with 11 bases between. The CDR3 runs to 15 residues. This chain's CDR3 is CASSFGGGSYNEQFF. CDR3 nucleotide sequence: TGTGCCAGCAGTTTCGGGGGCGGGTCCTACAATGAGCAGTTCTTC.

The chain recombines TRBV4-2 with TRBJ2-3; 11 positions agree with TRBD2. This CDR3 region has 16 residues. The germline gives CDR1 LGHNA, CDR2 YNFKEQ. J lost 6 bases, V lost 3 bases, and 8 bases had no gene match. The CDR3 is CASSQLAGGTLDTQYF. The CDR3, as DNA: TGTGCCAGCAGCCAGCTAGCGGGGGGCACATTGGATACGCAGTATTTT.

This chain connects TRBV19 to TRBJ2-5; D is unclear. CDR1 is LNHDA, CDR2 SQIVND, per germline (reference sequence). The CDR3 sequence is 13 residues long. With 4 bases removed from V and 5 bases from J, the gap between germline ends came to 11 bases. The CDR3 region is CASSRKDAETQYF. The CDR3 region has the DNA TGTGCCAGTAGTAGAAAGGATGCGGAGACCCAGTACTTC.

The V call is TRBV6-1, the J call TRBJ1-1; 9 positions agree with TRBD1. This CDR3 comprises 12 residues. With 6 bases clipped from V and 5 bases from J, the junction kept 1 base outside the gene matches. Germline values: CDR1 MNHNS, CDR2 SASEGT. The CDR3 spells CASRGQGTEAFF. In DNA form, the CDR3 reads TGTGCCAGCAGAGGACAGGGGACTGAAGCTTTCTTT.

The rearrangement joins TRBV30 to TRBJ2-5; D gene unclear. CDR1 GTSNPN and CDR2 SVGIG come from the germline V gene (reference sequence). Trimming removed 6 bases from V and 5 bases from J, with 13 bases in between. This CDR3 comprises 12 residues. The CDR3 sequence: CACGRKEETQYF. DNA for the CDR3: TGTGCCTGCGGACGGAAAGAGGAGACCCAGTACTTC.

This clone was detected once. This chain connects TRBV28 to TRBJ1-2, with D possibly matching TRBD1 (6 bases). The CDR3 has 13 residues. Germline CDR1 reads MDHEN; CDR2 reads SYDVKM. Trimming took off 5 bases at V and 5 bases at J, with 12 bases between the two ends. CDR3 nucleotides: TGTGCCAGCAGTACTGGGACAAATTATGGCTACACCTTC. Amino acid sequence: CASSTGTNYGYTF.

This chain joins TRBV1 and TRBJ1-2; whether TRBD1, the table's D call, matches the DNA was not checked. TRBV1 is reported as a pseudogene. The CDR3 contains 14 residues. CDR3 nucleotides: TGCACCAGCAGTTGTACAGGGCGGGACTATGGCTACACCTTC. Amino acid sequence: CTSSCTGRDYGYTF.

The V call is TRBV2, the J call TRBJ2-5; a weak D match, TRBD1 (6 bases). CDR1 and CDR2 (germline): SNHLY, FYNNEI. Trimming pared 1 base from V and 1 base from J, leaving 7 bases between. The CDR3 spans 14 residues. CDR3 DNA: TGTGCCAGCAGTGAAGACAGGGCCCAAGAGACCCAGTACTTC. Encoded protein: CASSEDRAQETQYF.

CDR3 amino acids: CASSLGGLSDYGYTF. The DNA for the CDR3 is TGTGCCAGCAGCTTAGGAGGACTTAGCGACTATGGCTACACCTTC. The rearrangement joins TRBV11-2 to TRBJ1-2; D is uncertain. V lost 1 base and J 3 bases, leaving 12 bases between the germline ends. The CDR3 is 15 residues long. Germline lookup yields CDR1 SGHAT and CDR2 FQNNGV.

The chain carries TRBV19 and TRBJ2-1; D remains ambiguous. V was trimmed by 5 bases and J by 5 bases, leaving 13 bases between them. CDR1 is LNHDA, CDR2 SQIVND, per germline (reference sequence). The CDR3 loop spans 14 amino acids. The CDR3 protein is CASSAHWQNNEQFF. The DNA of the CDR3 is TGTGCCAGTAGTGCTCACTGGCAGAACAATGAGCAGTTCTTC.

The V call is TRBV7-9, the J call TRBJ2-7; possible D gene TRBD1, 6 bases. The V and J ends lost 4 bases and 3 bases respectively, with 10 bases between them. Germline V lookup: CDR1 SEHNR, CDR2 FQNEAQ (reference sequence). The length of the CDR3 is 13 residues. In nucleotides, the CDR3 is TGTGCCAGCAGCTCGGGACACTACTACGAGCAGTACTTC. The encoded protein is CASSSGHYYEQYF.

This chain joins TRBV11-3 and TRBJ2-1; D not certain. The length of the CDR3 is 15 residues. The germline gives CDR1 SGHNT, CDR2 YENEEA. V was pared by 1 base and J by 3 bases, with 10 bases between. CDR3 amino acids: CASSLGGVVYNEQFF. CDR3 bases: TGTGCCAGCAGCTTAGGCGGTGTCGTCTACAATGAGCAGTTCTTC.

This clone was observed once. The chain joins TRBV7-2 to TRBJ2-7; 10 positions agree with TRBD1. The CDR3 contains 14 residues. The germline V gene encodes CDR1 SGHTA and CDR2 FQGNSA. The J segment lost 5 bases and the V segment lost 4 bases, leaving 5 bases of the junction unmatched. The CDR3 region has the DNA TGTGCCAGCAGCTCTCGACAGGGGGCGAACGAGCAGTACTTC. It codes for CASSSRQGANEQYF.

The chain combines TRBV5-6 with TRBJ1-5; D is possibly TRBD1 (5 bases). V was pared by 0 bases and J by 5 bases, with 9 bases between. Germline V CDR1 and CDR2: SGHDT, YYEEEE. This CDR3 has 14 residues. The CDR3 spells CASSLGTKDQPQHF. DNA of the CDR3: TGTGCCAGCAGCTTGGGGACAAAGGATCAGCCCCAGCATTTT.

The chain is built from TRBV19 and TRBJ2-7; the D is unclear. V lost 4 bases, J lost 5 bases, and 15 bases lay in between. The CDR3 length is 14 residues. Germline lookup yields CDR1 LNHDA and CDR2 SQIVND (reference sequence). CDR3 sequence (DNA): TGTGCCAGTAGTAGGACCGACCTGATCCACGAGCAGTACTTC. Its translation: CASSRTDLIHEQYF.

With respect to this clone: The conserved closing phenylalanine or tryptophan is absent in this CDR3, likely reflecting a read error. The DNA of the CDR3 is TGTGCCAGCAGCTTAGCGGCAGGGACTCATATGGGACCCCTCCACCTT. Its protein product is CASSLAAGTHMGPLHL. The chain is built from TRBV7-2 and TRBJ1-6, with a tentative D call TRBD1 (5 bases). V shed 0 bases and J shed 12 bases, with 18 bases lying between them. CDR1 and CDR2 from the germline V gene are SGHTA and FQGNSA. The length of the CDR3 is 16 residues.

DNA for the CDR3: TGTGCCAGCAGCGCGGGTTTAGGCGAGCAGTACTTC. Its protein product is CASSAGLGEQYF. The chain combines TRBV9 with TRBJ2-7; D uncertain. This CDR3 region has 12 residues. Trimming shortened V by 3 bases and J by 6 bases, and 10 bases separated the two germline ends. Germline CDR1 reads SGDLS; CDR2 reads YYNGEE.

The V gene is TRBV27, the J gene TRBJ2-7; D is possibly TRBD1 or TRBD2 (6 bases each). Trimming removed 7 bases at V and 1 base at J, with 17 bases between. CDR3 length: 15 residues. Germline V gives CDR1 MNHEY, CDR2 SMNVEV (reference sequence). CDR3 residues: CASNRRGQSSYEQYF. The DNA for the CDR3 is TGTGCCAGCAATCGGAGGGGACAAAGTTCCTACGAGCAGTACTTC.

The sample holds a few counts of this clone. For the CDR3, the DNA is TGTGCCAGCGGACAGGGCTCTGGAAACACCATATATTTT. It encodes CASGQGSGNTIYF. The chain has TRBV19 and TRBJ1-3; TRBD1 agrees at 8 bases. The CDR3 contains 13 residues. Losses at the gene ends were 9 bases for V and 0 bases for J; bases not matched to a gene: 1. Germline CDR1 reads LNHDA; CDR2 reads SQIVND (reference sequence).

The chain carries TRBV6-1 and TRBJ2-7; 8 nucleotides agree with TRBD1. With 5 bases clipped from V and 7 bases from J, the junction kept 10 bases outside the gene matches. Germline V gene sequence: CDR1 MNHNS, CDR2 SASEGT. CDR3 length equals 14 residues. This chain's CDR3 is CASSHQGAASEQYF. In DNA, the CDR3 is TGTGCCAGCAGTCATCAGGGGGCGGCGAGTGAGCAGTACTTC.

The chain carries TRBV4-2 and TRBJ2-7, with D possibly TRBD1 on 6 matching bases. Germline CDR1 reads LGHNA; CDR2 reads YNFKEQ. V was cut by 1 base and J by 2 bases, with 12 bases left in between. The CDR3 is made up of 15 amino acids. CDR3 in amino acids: CASSQGSDSAYEQYF. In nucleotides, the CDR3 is TGTGCCAGCAGCCAAGGGTCGGACAGCGCCTACGAGCAGTACTTC.

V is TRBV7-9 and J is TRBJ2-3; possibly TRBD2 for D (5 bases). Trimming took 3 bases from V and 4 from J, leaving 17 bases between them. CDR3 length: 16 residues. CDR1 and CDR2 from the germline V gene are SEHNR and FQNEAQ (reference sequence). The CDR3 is CASSFLATKRADTQYF. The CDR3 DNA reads TGTGCCAGCAGCTTCTTAGCGACTAAAAGGGCAGATACGCAGTATTTT.

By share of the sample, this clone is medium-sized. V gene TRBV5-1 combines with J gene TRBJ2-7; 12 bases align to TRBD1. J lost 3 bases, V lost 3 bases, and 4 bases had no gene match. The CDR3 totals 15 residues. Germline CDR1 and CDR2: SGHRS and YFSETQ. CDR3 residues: CASSWGQGAGYEQYF. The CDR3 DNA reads TGCGCCAGCAGCTGGGGACAGGGGGCAGGCTACGAGCAGTACTTC.

The chain's CDR3 is CASSPRGLGPGTQYF. Written as DNA, the CDR3 is TGTGCCAGCAGCCCCCGGGGACTGGGGCCGGGTACGCAGTATTTT. The chain joins TRBV11-2 to TRBJ2-3; tentative D call: TRBD2 (6 bases). This CDR3 is built from 15 residues. Germline CDR1 is SGHAT and CDR2 is FQNNGV. V lost 5 bases, J lost 8 bases, and 20 bases lay in between.